Presented here are 10 T cell receptor beta chains from one specimen sequenced in a study of immune evolution from preneoplasia to lung adenocarcinoma. The repertoire was sequenced with immunoSEQ multiplex PCR; TCRdb's copy has only in-frame clones and lacks some. Among 10,000 or so clones listed, approximately 85% were seen once. Specimen: FFPE minimally invasive lung adenocarcinoma tissue. The receptors here all came from a person aged 70 to 79 with lung adenocarcinoma.

The J gene is TRBJ1-5, the V gene TRBV29-1; 7 nucleotides align to TRBD1. The CDR3 is 13 residues long. Trimming removed 3 bases from V and 7 bases from J; junction bases left unmatched: 6. Germline assignment: CDR1 SQVTM and CDR2 ANQGSEA. CDR3 sequence (DNA): TGCAGCGTTGATGCAGGGGGTGGACAGCCCCAGCATTTT. Amino acids: CSVDAGGGQPQHF.

This rearrangement joins TRBV5-1 to TRBJ1-4, with a weak D call TRBD1 (5 bases). From germline, CDR1 is SGHRS and CDR2 YFSETQ. CDR3 size: 14 residues. V shed 3 bases and J shed 8 bases, with 14 bases lying between them. DNA of the CDR3: TGCGCCAGCAGCTGGGAGACATCAGGGGAAAAACTGTTTTTT. Protein: CASSWETSGEKLFF.

V and J are TRBV19 and TRBJ1-1; 7 bases map to TRBD1. The CDR3 is 13 residues long. The V gene end was trimmed by 5 bases and the J gene end by 4 bases; junction bases not matched to a gene: 4. Germline V gene lookup returns CDR1 LNHDA and CDR2 SQIVND (reference sequence). The CDR3 here is CASSVNRGTEAFF. The CDR3 DNA reads TGTGCCAGTAGTGTAAACAGGGGCACTGAAGCTTTCTTT.

The chain joins TRBV29-1 to TRBJ2-7; D remains unclear. V was clipped by 4 bases and J by 0 bases, with 7 bases between them. Germline V lookup: CDR1 SQVTM, CDR2 ANQGSEA. CDR3 size: 12 residues. CDR3 in amino acids: CSVGYNSYEQYF. CDR3 nucleotides: TGCAGCGTTGGATATAACTCCTACGAGCAGTACTTC.

The gene calls are TRBV27 and TRBJ1-2; no firm D call. V was pared by 6 bases and J by 7 bases, with 15 bases between. This CDR3 contains 13 residues. Germline V gene data show CDR1 as MNHEY and CDR2 as SMNVEV (reference sequence). Here the CDR3 reads CASRGSTEGGYTF. The CDR3, as DNA: TGTGCCAGCAGGGGATCTACCGAGGGTGGCTACACCTTC.

J is TRBJ2-7 and V is TRBV10-1; 9 bases align to TRBD1. CDR1 is WNHNN and CDR2 is SYGVQD in the germline V gene (reference sequence). The CDR3 length is 16 residues. The trim removed 0 bases at V and 2 bases at J, leaving 5 bases unmatched. CDR3 coding DNA: TGCGCCAGCAGTGAGTCTGCCGGGACAGGGCCCTACGAGCAGTACTTC. It is translated as CASSESAGTGPYEQYF.

The rearrangement joins TRBV28 to TRBJ2-7; no definite D call. V lost 5 bases to trimming and J lost 4 bases, with 15 bases between them. CDR3 length equals 14 residues. Germline V gives CDR1 MDHEN, CDR2 SYDVKM. CDR3 nucleotide sequence: TGTGCCAGCAGTCCACCACGGCGTGCGTACGAGCAGTACTTC. It encodes CASSPPRRAYEQYF.

Only one count was recorded for this clone. V and J are TRBV19 and TRBJ1-1; TRBD1 agrees at 9 bases. Germline trimming cut 7 bases from V and 6 bases from J; bases unmatched to any gene: 6. Per the germline V gene, CDR1 is LNHDA and CDR2 is SQIVND (reference sequence). The CDR3 totals 13 residues. CDR3 residues: CASKGTGFAEAFF. Here the CDR3 DNA reads TGTGCCAGTAAAGGGACAGGGTTCGCTGAAGCTTTCTTT.

The count of this clone is one. This chain links TRBV29-1 with TRBJ1-3; D gene uncertain. The V end was cut by 7 bases, the J end by 4 bases, with 14 bases between. The CDR3 length is 13 residues. CDR1 SQVTM and CDR2 ANQGSEA come from the germline V gene. This CDR3 is CSANVGLGNTIYF. The CDR3 DNA is TGCAGCGCCAATGTGGGGTTAGGAAACACCATATATTTT.

This clone appeared once. The rearrangement uses TRBV7-6 and TRBJ1-4; unclear D gene. Germline CDR1 is SGHVS and CDR2 is FNYEAQ. CDR3 length equals 15 residues. V was trimmed by 5 bases and J by 5 bases, leaving 15 bases between them. The CDR3 DNA sequence: TGTGCCAGCAGCCCGCACGTGGAACAGAATGAAAAACTGTTTTTT. It codes for CASSPHVEQNEKLFF.